The rows below give T cell receptor beta chains drawn from one sample of a study of blood T cell repertoires in COVID-19. Measured with immunoSEQ multiplex PCR; TCRdb has only the in-frame clones, and not every one. The data contain 350,000 to 450,000 clones, approximately 81% of them singletons. The sequencing sample was made of peripheral blood. These receptors were taken from a woman aged 18-30 years with acute or convalescent COVID-19. The CDR3 runs from the conserved cysteine through the conserved F or W.

v_gene	j_gene	CDR3aa
TRBV19	TRBJ2-7	CASSPWTAPLPYEQYF
TRBV2	TRBJ2-5	CASRAGTSGSKTQYF
TRBV30	TRBJ2-5	CAWRIQGQETQYF
TRBV19	TRBJ2-3	CASSWWLSQGTQYF
TRBV15	TRBJ2-6	CATSRAVGGRRAGANVLTF
TRBV3-1/TRBV3-2	TRBJ1-2	CASSSLSGQGVVDYGYTF
TRBV19	TRBJ2-7	CASSEDNYEQYF
TRBV18	TRBJ2-2	CASSPRGTSDTGELFF
TRBV5-6	TRBJ1-2	CASSFPRLHSYGYTF
TRBV11-3	TRBJ2-7	CASSLGRGSYEQYF
TRBV2	TRBJ1-1	CASSELGTANTEAFF
TRBV7-2	TRBJ2-7	CASSLSGRSYEQYF
TRBV2	TRBJ2-1	CASRVVLPLNQQFF
TRBV11-2	TRBJ1-1	CASSSNRGFGTEAFF
TRBV5-1	TRBJ1-1	CASSSTRQNTEAFF
TRBV5-6	TRBJ2-1	CASSLARSSYNEQFF
TRBV24-1	TRBJ1-4	CATSDGQGEEKLFF
TRBV2	TRBJ1-3	CASSEAKGHYVGNTIYF
TRBV2	TRBJ1-5	CASSSDSSSNQPQHF
TRBV6-4	TRBJ2-7	CASSESSGSSYEQYF
TRBV11-2	TRBJ2-3	CASSLGETGGSTDTQYF
TRBV6-2/TRBV6-3	TRBJ1-2	CASGPGVPYGYTF
TRBV15	TRBJ2-1	CATSRDVGANEQFF
TRBV30	TRBJ2-1	CAWSVPPLAQNEQFF
TRBV3-1/TRBV3-2	TRBJ1-1	CASSQDELNTEAFF
TRBV4-1	TRBJ1-4	CASSSAGEREKLFF
TRBV27	TRBJ1-4	CASSSVDSFYEKLFF
TRBV27	TRBJ2-1	CASSLWGLAGTYNEQFF
TRBV9	TRBJ1-2	CASSKGQGNYGYTF
TRBV2	TRBJ1-2	CASTGDYGYTF
TRBV4-2	TRBJ1-1	CASSQDQEAFF
TRBV5-1	TRBJ2-7	CASSLGTHVGNLPNEQYF
TRBV2	TRBJ1-2	CASSGQGIYGYTF
TRBV7-3	TRBJ2-2	CASSLQRTNTGELFF
TRBV19	TRBJ2-1	CASSVGTYSYNEQFF
TRBV12-3/TRBV12-4	TRBJ2-4	CASSRDSENIQYF
TRBV9	TRBJ2-7	CASSGAGGVAPQYF
TRBV10-3	TRBJ2-2	CAISEGQGGAGELFF
TRBV6-1	TRBJ1-3	CASSELGQVNSGNTIYF
TRBV5-5	TRBJ1-2	CASSLRSGTVSWGYTF